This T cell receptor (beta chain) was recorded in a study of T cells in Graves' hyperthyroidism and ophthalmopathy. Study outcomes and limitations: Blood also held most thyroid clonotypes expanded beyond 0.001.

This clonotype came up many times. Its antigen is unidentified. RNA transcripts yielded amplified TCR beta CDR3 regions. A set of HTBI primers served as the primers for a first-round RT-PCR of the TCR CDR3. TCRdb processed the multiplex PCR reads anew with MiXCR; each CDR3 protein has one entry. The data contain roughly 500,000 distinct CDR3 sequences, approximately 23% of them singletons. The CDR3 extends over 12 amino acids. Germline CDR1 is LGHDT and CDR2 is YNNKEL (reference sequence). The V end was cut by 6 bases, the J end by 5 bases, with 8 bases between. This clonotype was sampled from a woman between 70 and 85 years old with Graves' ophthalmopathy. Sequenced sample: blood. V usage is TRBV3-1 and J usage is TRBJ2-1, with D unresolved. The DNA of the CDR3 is TGTGCCAGCAGTCCTAGGGACAATGAGCAGTTCTTC. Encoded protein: CASSPRDNEQFF.